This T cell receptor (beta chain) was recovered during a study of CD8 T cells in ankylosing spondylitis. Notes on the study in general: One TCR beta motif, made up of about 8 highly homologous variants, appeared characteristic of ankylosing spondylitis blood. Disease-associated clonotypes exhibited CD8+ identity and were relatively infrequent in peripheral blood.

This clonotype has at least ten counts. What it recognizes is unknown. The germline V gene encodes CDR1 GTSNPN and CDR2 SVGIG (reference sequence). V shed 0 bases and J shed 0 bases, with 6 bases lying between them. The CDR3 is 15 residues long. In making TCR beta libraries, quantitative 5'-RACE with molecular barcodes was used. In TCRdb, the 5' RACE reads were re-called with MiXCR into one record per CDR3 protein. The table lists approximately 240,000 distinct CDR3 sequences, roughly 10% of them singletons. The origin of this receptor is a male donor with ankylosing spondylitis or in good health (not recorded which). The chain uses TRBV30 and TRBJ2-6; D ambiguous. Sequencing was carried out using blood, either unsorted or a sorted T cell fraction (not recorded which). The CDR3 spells CAWSVTISGANVLTF. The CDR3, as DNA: TGTGCCTGGAGTGTAACGATCTCTGGGGCCAACGTCCTGACTTTC.